This T cell receptor (beta chain) came from a study of Ad26.COV2.S vaccination and SARS-CoV-2 variants. Assay: immunoSEQ multiplex PCR; the TCRdb copy retains only in-frame clones and omits some. The table lists 400,000 to 450,000 clones, around 90% of them singletons, with less than 15% in the top ten. Overall study results and limits: Relative to placebo recipients, vaccine recipients exhibited elevated spike-specific TCR breadth.

V shed 3 bases and J shed 4 bases, with 6 bases lying between them. Germline V lookup: CDR1 DFQATT, CDR2 SNEGSKA (reference sequence). The CDR3 extends over 11 amino acids. The treatment denotes: roughly 18 received Ad26.COV2.S at low or high dose, single or two shots; roughly five received placebo; per-sample allocation not given. Sampling took place 63 days after the first vaccine or placebo injection. As regards this clone: Its antigen is currently unknown.

Sequences were derived from peripheral blood, sampled in a trial of Ad26.COV2.S vaccine versus placebo. The chain combines TRBV20-1 with TRBJ1-1; possible D gene TRBD1, 5 bases. This TCR came from a person aged 18-60 years who received the Ad26.COV2.S COVID-19 vaccine or a placebo. The CDR3 DNA sequence: TGCAGTGCTAGCAGGGTCACTGAAGCTTTCTTT. Residues: CSASRVTEAFF.